This is a list of T cell receptor beta chains from one sample in a study of vaccination effects on CD4 cells after COVID-19. TCRdb's table, derived via immunoSEQ multiplex PCR, lists solely in-frame clones and lacks some. The table records fewer than 35,000 clones, 55% to 65% of them present only once. For these TCRs, the target antigens are not known. Sequencing used CD4+ T cells from PBMCs cultured without peptide, obtained before COVID-19 vaccination. The receptors here all came from a human donor who received a COVID-19 vaccine. The CDR3 runs from the conserved cysteine through the conserved F or W. A D gene is named only where the DNA matches it firmly. Size is stated for part of the rows, as once, few or many counts, or as a class when the clone is expanded.

d_gene	v_gene	j_gene	abundance	CDR3nt	CDR3aa
TRBD1	TRBV6-5	TRBJ1-2	few	TGTGCCAGCAGTTACGTCCGGACAGGGGGGGGCTATGGCTACACCTTC	CASSYVRTGGGYGYTF
TRBD1	TRBV6-1	TRBJ1-4	-	TGTGCCAGCAGTGAATTTTATAGGGGGCTCAGTGAAAAACTGTTTTTT	CASSEFYRGLSEKLFF
-	TRBV5-1	TRBJ1-3	once	TGCGCCAGCAGCTTGTTGGGTCAGGGTGGAAACACCATATATTTT	CASSLLGQGGNTIYF
TRBD2	TRBV18	TRBJ2-1	-	TGTGCCAGCTCTCCTGTGAGCGGGACCTACAATGAGCAGTTCTTC	CASSPVSGTYNEQFF
-	TRBV30	TRBJ1-5	-	TGTGCCTGGAGACCAGCTGGGACGGGGAATCAGCCCCAGCATTTT	CAWRPAGTGNQPQHF
-	TRBV7-9	TRBJ2-7	-	TGTGCCAGCAGCCCCAAGATGGCGGGAACCTCCTACGAGCAGTACTTC	CASSPKMAGTSYEQYF
-	TRBV18	TRBJ2-7	few	TGTGCCAGCTCACCGGACAGCTCCTACGAGCAGTACTTC	CASSPDSSYEQYF
-	TRBV21-1	TRBJ2-2	few	TGTGCCAGCAGGGATGGGAGGGCGGCTAGCGGGAGATTTGGCACCGGGGAGCTGTTTTTT	CASRDGRAASGRFGTGELFF
-	TRBV4-2	TRBJ2-1	-	TGTGCCAGCAGCACTCCCCCGGGGAATGAGCAGTTCTTC	CASSTPPGNEQFF
-	TRBV5-8	TRBJ2-3	-	TGTGCCAGCAGCTTTGGGGGATATACGCAGTATTTT	CASSFGGYTQYF
-	TRBV21-1	TRBJ2-7	-	TGTGCCAGCAGCAAAAAGAGATCTGGCAGATCGGCTGAGCAGTACTTC	CASSKKRSGRSAEQYF
TRBD2	TRBV11-2	TRBJ2-7	-	TGTGCCAGCAGCTTAGTCGGCGGGGGGGCCGTAGGATCCTACGAGCAGTACTTC	CASSLVGGGAVGSYEQYF
TRBD1	TRBV25-1	TRBJ1-6	-	TGTGCCAGCAGCGTGGACAGGGGGAATTCACCCCTCCACTTT	CASSVDRGNSPLHF
TRBD1	TRBV5-1	TRBJ2-7	-	TGCGCCAGCAGACAAACACACCCGCTTCGACAGGGGGCAACCTACGAGCAGTACTTC	CASRQTHPLRQGATYEQYF
-	TRBV10-2	TRBJ2-7	-	TGCGCCAGCAGTGAGTCTTGGGGACCCTACGAGCAGTACTTC	CASSESWGPYEQYF
TRBD1	TRBV4-1	TRBJ2-7	-	TGCGCCAGCAGCCAACCCCGGACAGGGCGCTACGAGCAGTACTTC	CASSQPRTGRYEQYF
-	TRBV4-1	TRBJ1-1	-	TGCGCCAGCAGCCAAGAAGGGTGGAACACTGAAGCTTTCTTT	CASSQEGWNTEAFF
TRBD1	TRBV11-3	TRBJ1-1	-	TGTGCCAGCAACAACAGGGGCGCTTTCTTT	CASNNRGAFF
-	TRBV18	TRBJ2-5	-	TGTGCCAGCTCACCAAAACGAGTATCGGAGACCCAGTACTTC	CASSPKRVSETQYF
-	TRBV11-2	TRBJ2-3	-	TGTGCCAGCAGGTTAGCGGGCACAGATACGCAGTATTTT	CASRLAGTDTQYF
TRBD2	TRBV3-1/TRBV3-2	TRBJ2-7	-	TGTGCCAGCAGCCAGTCGGGACTAGCGGGAGGCTACGAGCAGTACTTC	CASSQSGLAGGYEQYF
-	TRBV12-3/TRBV12-4	TRBJ2-1	once	TGTGCCAGCAGCCGACAAGATTATAATGAGCAGTTCTTC	CASSRQDYNEQFF